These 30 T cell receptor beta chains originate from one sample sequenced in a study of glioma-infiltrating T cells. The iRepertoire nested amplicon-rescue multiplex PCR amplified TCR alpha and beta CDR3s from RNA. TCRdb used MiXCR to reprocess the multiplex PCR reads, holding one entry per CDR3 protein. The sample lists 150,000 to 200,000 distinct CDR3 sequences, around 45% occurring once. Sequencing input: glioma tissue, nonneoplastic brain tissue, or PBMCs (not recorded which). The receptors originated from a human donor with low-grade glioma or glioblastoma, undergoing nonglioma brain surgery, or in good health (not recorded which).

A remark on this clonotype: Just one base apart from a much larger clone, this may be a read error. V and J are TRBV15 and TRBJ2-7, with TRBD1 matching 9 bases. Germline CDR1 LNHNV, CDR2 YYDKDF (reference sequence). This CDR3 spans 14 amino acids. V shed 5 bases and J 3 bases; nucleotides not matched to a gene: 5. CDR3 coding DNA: TGTGCCACCAGCCCAGGGACAGGGAACTACGAGCAGTACTTC. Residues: CATSPGTGNYEQYF.

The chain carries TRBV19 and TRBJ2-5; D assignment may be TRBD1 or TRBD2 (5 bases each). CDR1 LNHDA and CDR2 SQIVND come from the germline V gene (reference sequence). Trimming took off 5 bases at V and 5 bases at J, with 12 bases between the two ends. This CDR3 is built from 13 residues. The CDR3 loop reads CASSHGARETQYF. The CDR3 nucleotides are TGTGCCAGTAGTCACGGGGCTCGGGAGACCCAGTACTTC. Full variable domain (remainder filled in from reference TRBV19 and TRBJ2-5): DGGITQSPKYLFRKEGQNVTLSCEQNLNHDAMYWYRQDPGQGLRLIYYSQIVNDFQKGDIAEGYSVSREKKESFPLTVTSAQKNPTAFYLCASSHGARETQYFGPGTRLLVL.

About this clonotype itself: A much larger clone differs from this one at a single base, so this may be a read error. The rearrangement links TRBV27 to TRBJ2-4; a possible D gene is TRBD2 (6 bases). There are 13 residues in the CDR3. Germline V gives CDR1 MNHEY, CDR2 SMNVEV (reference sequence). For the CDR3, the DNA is TGTGCCAACAGTGCCGGGACTCGAGACATTCAGTACTTC. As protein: CANSAGTRDIQYF.

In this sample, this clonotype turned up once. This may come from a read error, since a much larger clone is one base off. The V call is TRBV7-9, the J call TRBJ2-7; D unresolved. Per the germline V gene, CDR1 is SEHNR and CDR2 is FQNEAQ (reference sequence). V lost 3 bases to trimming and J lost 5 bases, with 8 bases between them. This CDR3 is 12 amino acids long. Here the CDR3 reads CASSFWVHEQYF. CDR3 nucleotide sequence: TGTGCCAGCAGCTTCTGGGTCCACGAGCAGTACTTC.

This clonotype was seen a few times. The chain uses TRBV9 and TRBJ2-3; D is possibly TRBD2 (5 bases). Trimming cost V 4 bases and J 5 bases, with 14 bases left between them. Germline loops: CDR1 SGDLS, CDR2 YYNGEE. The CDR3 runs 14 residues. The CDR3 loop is CASSLFTSGDTQYF. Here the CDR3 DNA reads TGTGCCAGCAGCCTCTTTACTAGTGGAGATACGCAGTATTTT. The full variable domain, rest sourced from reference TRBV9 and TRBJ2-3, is DSGVTQTPKHLITATGQRVTLRCSPRSGDLSVYWYQQSLDQGLQFLIQYYNGEERAKGNILERFSAQQFPDLHSELNLSSLELGDSALYFCASSLFTSGDTQYFGPGTRLTVL.

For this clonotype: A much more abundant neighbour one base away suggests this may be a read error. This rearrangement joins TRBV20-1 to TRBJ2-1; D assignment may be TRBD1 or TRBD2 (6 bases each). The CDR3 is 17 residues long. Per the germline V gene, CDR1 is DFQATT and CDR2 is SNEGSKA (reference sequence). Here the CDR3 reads CSSRGPGAGHTYNEQFF. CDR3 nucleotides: TGCAGTTCTAGAGGTCCGGGGGCGGGTCACACCTACAATGAGCAGTTCTTC.

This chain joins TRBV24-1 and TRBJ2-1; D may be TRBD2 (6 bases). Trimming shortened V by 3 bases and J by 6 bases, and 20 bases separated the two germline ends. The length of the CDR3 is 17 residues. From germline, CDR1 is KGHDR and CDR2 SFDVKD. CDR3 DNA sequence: TGTGCCACCAGTGATCGGTGGTCGGGACTGAACCTCAATGAGCAGTTCTTC. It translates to CATSDRWSGLNLNEQFF.

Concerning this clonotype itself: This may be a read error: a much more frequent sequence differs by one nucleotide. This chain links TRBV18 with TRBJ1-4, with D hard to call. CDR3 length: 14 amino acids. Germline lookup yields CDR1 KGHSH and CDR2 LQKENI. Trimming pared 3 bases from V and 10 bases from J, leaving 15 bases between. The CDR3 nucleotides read TGTGCCAGCTCACCGTACGCCCCAGACGGAAAACTGTTTTTT. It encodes CASSPYAPDGKLFF.

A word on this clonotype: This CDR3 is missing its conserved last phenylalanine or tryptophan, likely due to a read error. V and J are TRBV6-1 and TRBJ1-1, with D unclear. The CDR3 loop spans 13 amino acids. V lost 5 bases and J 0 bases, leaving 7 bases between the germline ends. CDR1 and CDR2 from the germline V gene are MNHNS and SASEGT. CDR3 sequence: CASSLAVNTEAFL. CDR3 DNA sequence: TGTGCCAGCAGTCTAGCCGTGAACACTGAAGCTTTCCTT.

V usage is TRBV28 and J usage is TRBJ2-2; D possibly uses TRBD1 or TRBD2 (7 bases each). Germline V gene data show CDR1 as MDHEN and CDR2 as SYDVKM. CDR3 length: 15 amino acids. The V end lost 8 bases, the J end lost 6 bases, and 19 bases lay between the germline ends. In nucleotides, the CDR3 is TGTGCCAGCTCAGAGGGGGCGGGAGCCCCCGGGGAGCTGTTTTTT. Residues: CASSEGAGAPGELFF. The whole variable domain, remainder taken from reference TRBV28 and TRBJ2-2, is DVKVTQSSRYLVKRTGEKVFLECVQDMDHENMFWYRQDPGLGLRLIYFSYDVKMKEKGDIPEGYSVSREKKERFSLILESASTNQTSMYLCASSEGAGAPGELFFGEGSRLTVL.

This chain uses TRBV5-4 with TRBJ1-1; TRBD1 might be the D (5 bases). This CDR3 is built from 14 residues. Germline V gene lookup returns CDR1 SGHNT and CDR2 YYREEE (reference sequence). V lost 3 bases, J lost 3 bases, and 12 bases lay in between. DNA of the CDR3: TGTGCCAGCAGCTCAGGGAGGGTGGACACTGAAGCTTTCTTT. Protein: CASSSGRVDTEAFF.

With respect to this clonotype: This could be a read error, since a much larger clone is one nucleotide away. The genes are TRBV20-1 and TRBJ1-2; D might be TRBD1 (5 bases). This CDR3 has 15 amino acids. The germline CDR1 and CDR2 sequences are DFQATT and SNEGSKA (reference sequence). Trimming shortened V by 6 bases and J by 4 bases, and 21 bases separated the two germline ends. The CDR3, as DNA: TGCAGTGCAAACCCTGGGGGGGTTAGAGGCTATGGCTACACCTTC. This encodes CSANPGGVRGYGYTF.

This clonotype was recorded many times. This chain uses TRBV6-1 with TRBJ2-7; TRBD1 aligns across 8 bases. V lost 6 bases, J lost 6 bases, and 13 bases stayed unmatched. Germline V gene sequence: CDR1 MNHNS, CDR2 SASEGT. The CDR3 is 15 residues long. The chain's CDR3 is CASSVQGQGFGEQYF. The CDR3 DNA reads TGTGCCAGCAGCGTCCAAGGACAGGGTTTCGGCGAGCAGTACTTC.

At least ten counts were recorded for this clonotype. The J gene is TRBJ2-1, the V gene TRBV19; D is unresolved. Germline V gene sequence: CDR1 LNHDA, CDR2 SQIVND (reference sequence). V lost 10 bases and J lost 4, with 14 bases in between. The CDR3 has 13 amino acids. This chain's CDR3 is CATTHDPYNEQFF. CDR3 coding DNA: TGTGCCACAACTCATGACCCGTACAATGAGCAGTTCTTC.

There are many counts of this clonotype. The CDR3 DNA reads TGTGCCAGCAAGCCGGGGGAAATTAATCAGCCCCAGCATTTT. Its translation: CASKPGEINQPQHF. The chain couples TRBV28 to TRBJ1-5, with D possibly being TRBD1 (5 bases). CDR1 and CDR2 (germline): MDHEN, SYDVKM. Trimming shortened V by 7 bases and J by 4 bases, and 14 bases separated the two germline ends. This CDR3 contains 14 residues.

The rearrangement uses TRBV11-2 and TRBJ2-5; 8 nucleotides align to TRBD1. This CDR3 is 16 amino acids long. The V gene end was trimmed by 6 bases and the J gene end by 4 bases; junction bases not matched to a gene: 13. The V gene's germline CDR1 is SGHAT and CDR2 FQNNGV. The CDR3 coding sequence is TGTGCCAGCAGGCAAGGGACAGGTGGTCCGCGAGAGACCCAGTACTTC. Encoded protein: CASRQGTGGPRETQYF.

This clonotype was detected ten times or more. CDR3 region: CSADTDSGSGANVLTF. For the CDR3, the DNA is TGCAGTGCTGACACGGACTCGGGCTCTGGGGCCAACGTCCTGACTTTC. The gene calls are TRBV20-1 and TRBJ2-6, with D possibly TRBD2 on 5 matching bases. CDR1 is DFQATT and CDR2 is SNEGSKA in the germline V gene (reference sequence). V was pared by 5 bases and J by 0 bases, with 14 bases between. This CDR3 comprises 16 residues.

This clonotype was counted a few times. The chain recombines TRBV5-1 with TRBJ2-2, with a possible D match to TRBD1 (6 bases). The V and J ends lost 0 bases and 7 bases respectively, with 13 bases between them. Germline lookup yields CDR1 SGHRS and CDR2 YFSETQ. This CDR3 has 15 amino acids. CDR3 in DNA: TGCGCCAGCAGCTTGGGGTCCCAGGGGATCGGGGAGCTGTTTTTT. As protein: CASSLGSQGIGELFF.

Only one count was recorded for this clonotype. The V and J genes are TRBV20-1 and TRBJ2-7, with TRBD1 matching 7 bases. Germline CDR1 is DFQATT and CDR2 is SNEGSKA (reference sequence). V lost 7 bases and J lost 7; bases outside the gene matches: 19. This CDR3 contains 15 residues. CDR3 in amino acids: CSVQPGQWAREEQYF. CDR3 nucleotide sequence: TGCAGTGTGCAACCGGGACAGTGGGCCCGGGAAGAGCAGTACTTC.

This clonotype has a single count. In nucleotides, the CDR3 is TGTGCCATCAGAAGCCCACCCACCTACGAGCAGTACTTC. Protein sequence: CAIRSPPTYEQYF. V is TRBV10-3 and J is TRBJ2-7, with D hard to call. V lost 6 bases and J 2 bases, leaving 11 bases between the germline ends. Germline assignment: CDR1 ENHRY and CDR2 SYGVKD. This CDR3 spans 13 amino acids.

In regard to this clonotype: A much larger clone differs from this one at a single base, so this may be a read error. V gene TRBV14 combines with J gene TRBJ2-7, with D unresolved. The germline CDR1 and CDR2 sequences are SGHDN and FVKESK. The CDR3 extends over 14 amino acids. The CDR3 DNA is TGTGCCATCAGCCTGGACCTAGTCAGCTACGAGCAGTACTTC. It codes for CAISLDLVSYEQYF.

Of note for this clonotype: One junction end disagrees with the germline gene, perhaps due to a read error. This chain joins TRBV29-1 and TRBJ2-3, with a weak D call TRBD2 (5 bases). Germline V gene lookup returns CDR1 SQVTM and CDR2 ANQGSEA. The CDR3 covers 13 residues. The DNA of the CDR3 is TGCAGCGTTGAAAGGCTAGCCACATATACGCAGTATTTT. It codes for CSVERLATYTQYF.

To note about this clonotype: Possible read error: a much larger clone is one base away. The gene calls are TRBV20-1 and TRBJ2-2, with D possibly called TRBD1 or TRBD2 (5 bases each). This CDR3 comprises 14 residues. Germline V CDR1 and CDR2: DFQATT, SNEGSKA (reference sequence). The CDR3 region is CSGQDRGPAGELLF. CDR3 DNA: TGCAGTGGCCAAGATAGGGGCCCCGCCGGGGAGCTGCTTTTT.

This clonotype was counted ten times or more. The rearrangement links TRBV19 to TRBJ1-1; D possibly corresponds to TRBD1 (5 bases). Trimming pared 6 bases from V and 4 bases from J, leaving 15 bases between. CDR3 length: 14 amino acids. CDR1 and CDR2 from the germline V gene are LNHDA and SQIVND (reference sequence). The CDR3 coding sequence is TGTGCCAGTAGGGGACTACCTGGGAGCACTGAAGCTTTCTTT. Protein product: CASRGLPGSTEAFF.

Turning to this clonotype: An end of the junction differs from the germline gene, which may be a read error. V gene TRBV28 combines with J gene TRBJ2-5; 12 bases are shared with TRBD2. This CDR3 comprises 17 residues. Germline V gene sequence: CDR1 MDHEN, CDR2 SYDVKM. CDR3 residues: CASGLNGLAGWVGTQYF. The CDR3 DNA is TGTGCCAGCGGTTTGAACGGACTAGCGGGATGGGTGGGGACCCAGTACTTC.

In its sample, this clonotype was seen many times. In DNA form, the CDR3 reads TGTGCCAGCAGCTTGGTTCAGGGAGGAGAGCAGTACTTC. Encoded protein: CASSLVQGGEQYF. The chain carries TRBV5-4 and TRBJ2-7; D might be TRBD2 (6 bases). The CDR3 sequence is 13 residues long. Per germline, CDR1 SGHNT and CDR2 YYREEE (reference sequence). The germline V and J ends were trimmed by 0 bases and 7 bases, with 11 bases remaining between them.

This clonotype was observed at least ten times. CDR3 region: CSARGYQVSYEQYF. The CDR3 DNA reads as TGCAGTGCTAGGGGCTATCAGGTGTCCTACGAGCAGTACTTC. The gene calls are TRBV20-1 and TRBJ2-7; D ambiguous. Germline CDR1 is DFQATT and CDR2 is SNEGSKA (reference sequence). The germline V and J ends were trimmed by 3 bases and 1 base, with 13 bases remaining between them. The CDR3 loop spans 14 amino acids.

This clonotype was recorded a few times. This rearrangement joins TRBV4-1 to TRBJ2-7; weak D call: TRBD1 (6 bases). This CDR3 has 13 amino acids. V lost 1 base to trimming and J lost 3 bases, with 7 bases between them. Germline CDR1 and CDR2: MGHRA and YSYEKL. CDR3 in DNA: TGCGCCAGCAGCCAAGGGGACAACTACGAGCAGTACTTC. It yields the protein CASSQGDNYEQYF.

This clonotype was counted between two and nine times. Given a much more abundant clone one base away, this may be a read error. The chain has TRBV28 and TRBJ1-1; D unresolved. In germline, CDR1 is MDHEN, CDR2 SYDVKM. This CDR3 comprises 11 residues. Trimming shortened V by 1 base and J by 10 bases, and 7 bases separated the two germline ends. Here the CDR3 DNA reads TGTGCCAGCAGTTTATATCCCCTAGCTTTCTTT. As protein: CASSLYPLAFF.

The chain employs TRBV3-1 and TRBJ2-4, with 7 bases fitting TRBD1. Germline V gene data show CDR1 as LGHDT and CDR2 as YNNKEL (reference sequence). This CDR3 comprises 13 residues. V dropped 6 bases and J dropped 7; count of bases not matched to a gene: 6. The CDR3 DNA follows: TGTGCCAGCAGTACAGGGGTTAATAACATTCAGTACTTC. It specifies CASSTGVNNIQYF. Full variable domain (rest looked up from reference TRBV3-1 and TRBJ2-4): DTAVSQTPKYLVTQMGNDKSIKCEQNLGHDTMYWYKQDSKKFLKIMFSYNNKELIINETVPNRFSPKSPDKAHLNLHINSLELGDSAVYFCASSTGVNNIQYFGAGTRLSVL.